A single sample gave rise to the 21 T cell receptor beta chains below, sequenced in a study of T cells in Graves' hyperthyroidism and ophthalmopathy. Authors of the study amplified TCR beta CDR3 regions from RNA transcripts. During a first-round RT-PCR of the TCR CDR3, the HTBI primer set was used. TCRdb called the multiplex PCR reads again in MiXCR, with one record for every CDR3 protein. This sample has 730,000 or so distinct CDR3 sequences; roughly 20% occur once, and the top ten carry approximately 15%. Sequencing used blood. The receptors originated from a woman aged 50 to 60 with Graves' hyperthyroidism that later progressed to Graves' ophthalmopathy.

The chain couples TRBV20-1 to TRBJ2-5; D not certain. Germline CDR1 reads DFQATT; CDR2 reads SNEGSKA (reference sequence). This CDR3 is built from 15 residues. V was clipped by 0 bases and J by 5 bases, with 16 bases between them. CDR3 DNA sequence: TGCAGTGCTAGAGATGCCGAAGCGCCCGGGGAGACCCAGTACTTC. It encodes CSARDAEAPGETQYF.

This clonotype was counted ten times or more. The rearrangement joins TRBV2 to TRBJ2-5, with TRBD2 matching 8 bases. Trimming at V came to 3 bases and at J to 2 bases, leaving 2 bases not matched to a gene. Germline CDR1 SNHLY, CDR2 FYNNEI. The CDR3 has 14 residues. Here the CDR3 reads CASSETGGQETQYF. For the CDR3, the DNA is TGTGCCAGCAGTGAGACGGGGGGGCAAGAGACCCAGTACTTC.

The chain is built from TRBV7-9 and TRBJ2-1; D gene ambiguous. There are 14 residues in the CDR3. Germline CDR1 SEHNR, CDR2 FQNEAQ (reference sequence). The V end was cut by 5 bases, the J end by 8 bases, with 16 bases between. CDR3 amino acids: CASSLQGLIDEQFF. Here the CDR3 DNA reads TGTGCCAGCAGCCTCCAAGGCTTGATCGATGAGCAGTTCTTC.

This clonotype was observed many times. The gene calls are TRBV7-9 and TRBJ1-2, with TRBD1 matching over 12 bases. CDR1 SEHNR and CDR2 FQNEAQ come from the germline V gene (reference sequence). There are 15 residues in the CDR3. After removal of 5 bases from V and 4 bases from J, the junction contained 5 bases not matched to a gene. The CDR3 sequence is CASSMGQGAFYGYTF. CDR3 bases: TGTGCCAGCAGCATGGGACAGGGGGCTTTCTATGGCTACACCTTC.

The CDR3 reads CSARDVAGATGELFF. DNA of the CDR3: TGCAGTGCTAGAGATGTAGCGGGGGCCACCGGGGAGCTGTTTTTT. This sequence joins TRBV20-1 and TRBJ2-2, with 9 bases lining up with TRBD2. J lost 4 bases, V lost 0 bases, and 3 bases had no gene match. The CDR3 spans 15 residues. CDR1 is DFQATT, CDR2 SNEGSKA, per germline (reference sequence).

This clonotype was counted only a few times. The V and J genes are TRBV27 and TRBJ2-1; D may correspond to TRBD1 or TRBD2 (5 bases each). Trimming left V 3 bases short and J 2 bases short, with 14 bases between. The germline gives CDR1 MNHEY, CDR2 SMNVEV (reference sequence). This CDR3 has 16 amino acids. CDR3 amino acids: CASSFSSGRTYNEQFF. CDR3 DNA: TGTGCCAGCAGTTTCTCTTCGGGACGGACCTACAATGAGCAGTTCTTC.

This clonotype has ten or more counts. The rearrangement joins TRBV12-3 or TRBV12-4 to TRBJ2-4; D may be TRBD2 (7 bases). The ends were cut back, 6 bases at V and 8 bases at J, with 20 bases in the middle. The CDR3 sequence is 15 residues long. Here the CDR3 reads CASSRMGGGVDIQYF. The CDR3 nucleotides are TGTGCCAGCAGCCGGATGGGGGGGGGCGTGGACATTCAGTACTTC.

Note on this clonotype: A much larger clone sits a single nucleotide away, making a read error possible. The gene calls are TRBV7-2 and TRBJ2-1; possibly TRBD2 for D (6 bases). The germline V and J ends were trimmed by 7 bases and 0 bases, with 13 bases remaining between them. CDR3 length: 15 residues. CDR1 is SGHTA, CDR2 FQGNSA, per germline. The CDR3 is CASIRGRSSYNEQFF. As DNA, the CDR3 is TGTGCCAGCATACGTGGGAGGAGCTCCTACAATGAGCAGTTCTTC.

V usage is TRBV10-3 and J usage is TRBJ1-2, with D unclear. V was pared by 0 bases and J by 5 bases, with 7 bases between. This CDR3 region has 13 residues. Germline assignment: CDR1 ENHRY and CDR2 SYGVKD. The CDR3 sequence: CAISESTRYGYTF. The CDR3 bases are TGTGCCATCAGTGAGTCGACACGTTATGGCTACACCTTC.

The rearrangement joins TRBV5-6 to TRBJ2-3; no definite D call. The germline V and J ends were trimmed by 1 base and 1 base, with 10 bases remaining between them. CDR3 size: 15 residues. Looked up from germline, CDR1 is SGHDT and CDR2 is YYEEEE. This chain's CDR3 is CASSLLPQGTDTQYF. The CDR3 DNA is TGTGCCAGCAGCTTGTTACCTCAGGGCACAGATACGCAGTATTTT.

This clonotype was picked up many times. The J gene is TRBJ2-1, the V gene TRBV20-1, with 9 bases identical to TRBD2. The V gene's germline CDR1 is DFQATT and CDR2 SNEGSKA (reference sequence). CDR3 length: 17 amino acids. J was trimmed by 2 bases and V by 0 bases; bases with no gene match: 8. The CDR3 is CSARDRVAGVAYNEQFF. The CDR3, as DNA: TGCAGTGCTAGAGATAGGGTAGCGGGGGTCGCCTACAATGAGCAGTTCTTC.

A few counts support this clonotype. This chain links TRBV4-2 with TRBJ2-4, with D perhaps matching TRBD1 or TRBD2 (5 bases each). This CDR3 spans 17 amino acids. Germline lookup yields CDR1 LGHNA and CDR2 YNFKEQ. V was pared by 1 base and J by 7 bases, with 20 bases between. CDR3 in DNA: TGTGCCAGCAGCCAAGCCGGGACGTCAAGTCAGCTCAACATTCAGTACTTC. Its protein product is CASSQAGTSSQLNIQYF.

There are many counts of this clonotype. This chain joins TRBV7-2 and TRBJ2-7; 10 bases are a match to TRBD2. V shed 5 bases and J 3 bases; nucleotides not matched to a gene: 7. Germline V gives CDR1 SGHTA, CDR2 FQGNSA. The length of the CDR3 is 15 residues. CDR3 sequence reads: CASSISGGPHYEQYF. CDR3 nucleotide sequence: TGTGCCAGCAGCATTAGCGGGGGGCCACACTACGAGCAGTACTTC.

The CDR3 DNA reads as TGTGCCAGCACCCCCGGGGGCCCCAGTGGTGAGCAGTTCTTC. It yields the protein CASTPGGPSGEQFF. The chain links TRBV3-1 to TRBJ2-1, with D perhaps TRBD1 or TRBD2 (6 bases each). Germline V CDR1 and CDR2: LGHDT, YNNKEL (reference sequence). V was clipped by 7 bases and J by 9 bases, with 19 bases between them. This CDR3 contains 14 residues.

V gene TRBV6-1 combines with J gene TRBJ2-3; 7 nucleotides align to TRBD1. V trimming: 6 bases; J trimming: 4 bases; junction bases outside the gene matches: 10. CDR3 length: 15 residues. Germline lookup yields CDR1 MNHNS and CDR2 SASEGT. The CDR3 sequence: CASRDAGGRSDTQYF. The CDR3 region has the DNA TGTGCCAGCAGGGACGCAGGGGGTAGGTCAGATACGCAGTATTTT.

This clonotype was seen a handful of times. This may arise from a read error, as a much more abundant clone is one base away. The chain is built from TRBV7-6 and TRBJ1-5, with D unclear. Trimming took 1 base from V and 3 from J, leaving 7 bases between them. The CDR3 totals 14 residues. Looked up from germline, CDR1 is SGHVS and CDR2 is FNYEAQ. The DNA for the CDR3 is TGTGCCAGCAGCTTAGACACGGACAATCAGCCCCAGCATTTT. Its translation is CASSLDTDNQPQHF. The full variable domain, in which reference TRBV7-6 and TRBJ1-5 provide the parts outside the CDR3, is GAGVSQSPRYKVTKRGQDVALRCDPISGHVSLYWYRQALGQGPEFLTYFNYEAQQDKSGLPNDRFSAERPEGSISTLTIQRTEQRDSAMYRCASSLDTDNQPQHFGDGTRLSIL.

This clonotype was observed at least ten times. As DNA, the CDR3 is TGTGCCAGCAGTTTCGGGTACCTCTCTGGAAACACCATATATTTT. This sequence encodes CASSFGYLSGNTIYF. V usage is TRBV12-3 or TRBV12-4 and J usage is TRBJ1-3; D remains ambiguous. CDR3 length equals 15 residues. V shed 3 bases and J shed 0 bases, with 9 bases lying between them.

Ten or more counts support this clonotype. The CDR3 region has the DNA TGCAGTGCTAGAGGGACAGGGGAAGAGACCCAGTACTTC. It specifies CSARGTGEETQYF. The V gene is TRBV20-1, the J gene TRBJ2-5; 9 nucleotides align to TRBD1. The CDR3 is 13 amino acids. Germline V gene data show CDR1 as DFQATT and CDR2 as SNEGSKA (reference sequence). J was trimmed by 3 bases and V by 1 base; bases with no gene match: 0.

In this sample, this clonotype turned up many times. The chain is built from TRBV5-1 and TRBJ2-1; D call uncertain. The V end lost 4 bases, the J end lost 1 base, and 9 bases lay between the germline ends. The germline CDR1 and CDR2 sequences are SGHRS and YFSETQ. This CDR3 spans 14 amino acids. Here the CDR3 DNA reads TGCGCCAGCAGCCTTGGACGATCCTACAATGAGCAGTTCTTC. As protein: CASSLGRSYNEQFF.

There are a few counts of this clonotype. The chain combines TRBV7-2 with TRBJ1-5, with TRBD1 identical over 7 bases. The junction had 6 bases not matched to a gene; V was cut back by 5 bases and J by 2 bases. Germline assignment: CDR1 SGHTA and CDR2 FQGNSA. The CDR3 has 15 amino acids. The CDR3: CASSLQGFGNQPQHF. The CDR3 DNA follows: TGTGCCAGCAGCCTACAGGGGTTTGGCAATCAGCCCCAGCATTTT.

At least ten counts were recorded for this clonotype. This chain connects TRBV18 to TRBJ2-5, with D tentatively TRBD1 or TRBD2 (6 bases each). There are 13 residues in the CDR3. Per the germline V gene, CDR1 is KGHSH and CDR2 is LQKENI. The ends were cut back, 6 bases at V and 1 base at J, with 9 bases in the middle. The CDR3 reads CASSPGAQETQYF. The CDR3 nucleotides are TGTGCCAGCTCTCCGGGGGCCCAAGAGACCCAGTACTTC.